The clone carrying this T cell receptor (beta chain) was counted once. What it recognizes is unknown. These data belong to a study of shared clonotypes between healthy human individuals. Overall study results and limits: It was the few donors that limited the genetic and exposure-history diversity represented.

This table comes from immunoSEQ multiplex PCR, and its TCRdb copy is limited to in-frame clones, with some not included. The table has some 790,000 clones, just under 75% seen once; the top ten hold under 2%. V was pared by 6 bases and J by 1 base, with 9 bases between. This CDR3 contains 13 residues. The germline V gene encodes CDR1 LNHNV and CDR2 YYDKDF (reference sequence). The V call is TRBV15, the J call TRBJ2-5; D perhaps matches TRBD2 (6 bases). This TCR came from a woman in her twenties or thirties in good health. Input material: memory CD4+ T cells sorted from blood. Specified subset: CD45RA-negative fraction. The CDR3 nucleotides read TGTGCCACCAGGGGAGGACCCCAAGAGACCCAGTACTTC. Translation gives CATRGGPQETQYF.